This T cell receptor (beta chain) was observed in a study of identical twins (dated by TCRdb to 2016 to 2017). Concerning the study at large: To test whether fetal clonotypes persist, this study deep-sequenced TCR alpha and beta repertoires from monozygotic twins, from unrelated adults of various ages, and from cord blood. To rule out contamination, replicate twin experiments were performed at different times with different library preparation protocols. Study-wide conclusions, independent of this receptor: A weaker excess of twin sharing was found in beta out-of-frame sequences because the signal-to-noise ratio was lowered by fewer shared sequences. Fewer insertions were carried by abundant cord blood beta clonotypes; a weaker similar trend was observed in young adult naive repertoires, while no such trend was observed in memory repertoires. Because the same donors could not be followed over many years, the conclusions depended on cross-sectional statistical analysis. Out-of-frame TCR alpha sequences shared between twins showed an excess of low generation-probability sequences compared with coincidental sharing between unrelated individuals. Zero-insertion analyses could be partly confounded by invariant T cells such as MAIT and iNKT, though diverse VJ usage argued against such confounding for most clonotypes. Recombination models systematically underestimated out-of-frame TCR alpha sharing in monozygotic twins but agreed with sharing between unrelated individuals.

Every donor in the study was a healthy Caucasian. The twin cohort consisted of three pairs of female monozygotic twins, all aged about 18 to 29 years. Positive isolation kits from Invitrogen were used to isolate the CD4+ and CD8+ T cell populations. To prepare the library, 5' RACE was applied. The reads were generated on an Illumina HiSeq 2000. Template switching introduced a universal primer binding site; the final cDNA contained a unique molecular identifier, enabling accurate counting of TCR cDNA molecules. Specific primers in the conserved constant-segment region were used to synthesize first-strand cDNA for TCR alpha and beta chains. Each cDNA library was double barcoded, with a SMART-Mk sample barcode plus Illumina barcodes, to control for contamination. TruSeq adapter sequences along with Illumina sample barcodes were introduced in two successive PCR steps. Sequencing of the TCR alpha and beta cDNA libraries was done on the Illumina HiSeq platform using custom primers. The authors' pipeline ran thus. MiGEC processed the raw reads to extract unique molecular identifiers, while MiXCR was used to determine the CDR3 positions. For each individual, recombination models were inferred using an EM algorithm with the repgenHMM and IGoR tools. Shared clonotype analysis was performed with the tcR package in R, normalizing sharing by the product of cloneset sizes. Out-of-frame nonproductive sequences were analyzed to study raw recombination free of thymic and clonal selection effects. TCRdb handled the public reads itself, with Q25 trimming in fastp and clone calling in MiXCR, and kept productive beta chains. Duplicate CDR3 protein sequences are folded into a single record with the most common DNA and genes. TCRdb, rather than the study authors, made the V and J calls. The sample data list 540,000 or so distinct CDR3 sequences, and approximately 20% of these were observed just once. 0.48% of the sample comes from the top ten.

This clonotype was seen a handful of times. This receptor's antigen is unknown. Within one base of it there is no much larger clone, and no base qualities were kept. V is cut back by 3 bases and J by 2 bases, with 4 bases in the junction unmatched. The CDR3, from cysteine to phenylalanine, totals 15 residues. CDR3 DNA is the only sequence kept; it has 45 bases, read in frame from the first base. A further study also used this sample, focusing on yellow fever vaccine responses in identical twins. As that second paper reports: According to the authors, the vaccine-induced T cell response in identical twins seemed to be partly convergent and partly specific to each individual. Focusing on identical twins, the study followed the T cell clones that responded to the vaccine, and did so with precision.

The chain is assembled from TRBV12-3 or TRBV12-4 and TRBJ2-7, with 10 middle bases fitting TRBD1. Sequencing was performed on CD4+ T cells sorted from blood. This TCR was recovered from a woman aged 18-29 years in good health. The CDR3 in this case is CASSLRGTGAYEQYF. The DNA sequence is TGTGCCAGCAGTTTGAGAGGGACAGGGGCCTACGAGCAGTACTTC.